A single sample gave rise to the 23 T cell receptor beta chains below, sequenced in a study of shared clonotypes between healthy human individuals. TCRdb's table, derived via immunoSEQ multiplex PCR, lists solely in-frame clones and lacks some. The sample records about 2 million clones, 95% being singletons. Sequencing used naive CD4+ T cells sorted from blood. The subset: CD45RA+ positively selected. The receptor source for this set is a man between 18 and 35 years old in good health.

In regard to this clone: Other DNA sequences of this sample code for an identical CDR3. The V call is TRBV2, the J call TRBJ1-3; no clear D. The CDR3 length is 13 residues. V was pared by 9 bases and J by 0 bases, with 9 bases between. The germline V gene encodes CDR1 SNHLY and CDR2 FYNNEI. The CDR3 DNA is TGTGCCAGTTCTCTGAGCTCTGGAAACACCATATATTTT. Translated: CASSLSSGNTIYF. The full variable domain, with the rest looked up from reference TRBV2 and TRBJ1-3, is EPEVTQTPSHQVTQMGQEVILRCVPISNHLYFYWYRQILGQKVEFLVSFYNNEISEKSEIFDDQFSVERPDGSNFTLKIRSTKLEDSAMYFCASSLSSGNTIYFGEGSWLTVV.

Concerning this clone: The sample holds other DNA sequences that translate to the same CDR3. For the CDR3, the DNA is TGTGCCAGCAGCTCCGGAGGTTCACCCCTCCACTTT. It specifies CASSSGGSPLHF. The chain is built from TRBV7-2 and TRBJ1-6, with no clear D. The CDR3 runs to 12 residues. The germline gives CDR1 SGHTA, CDR2 FQGNSA. Trimming cost V 4 bases and J 9 bases, with 7 bases left between them.

This chain links TRBV5-1 with TRBJ2-7; D perhaps matches TRBD2 (6 bases). Germline loops: CDR1 SGHRS, CDR2 YFSETQ. V dropped 0 bases and J dropped 6 bases, with 10 bases sitting between them. The length of the CDR3 is 13 residues. The CDR3: CASSLALGGEQYF. The CDR3 DNA is TGCGCCAGCAGCTTGGCCTTGGGGGGCGAGCAGTACTTC.

The J gene is TRBJ2-2, the V gene TRBV6-1; no clear D gene. This CDR3 contains 12 residues. CDR1 is MNHNS, CDR2 SASEGT, per germline. The ends were cut back, 5 bases at V and 7 bases at J, with 8 bases in the middle. The CDR3 sequence is CASSLQGGELFF. The CDR3 DNA follows: TGTGCCAGCAGTTTACAAGGCGGGGAGCTGTTTTTT.

The table lists this clone with a count of one. V is TRBV6-1 and J is TRBJ2-7, with a tentative D call TRBD1 (5 bases). In germline, CDR1 is MNHNS, CDR2 SASEGT. The CDR3 spans 13 residues. Trimming cost V 5 bases and J 2 bases, with 10 bases left between them. The CDR3, as DNA: TGTGCCAGCAGTTCAGGGAACCCCTACGAGCAGTACTTC. Amino acids: CASSSGNPYEQYF.

As regards this clone: Other DNA sequences in this sample translate to the same CDR3. V is TRBV7-2 and J is TRBJ2-7, with D possibly being TRBD2 (6 bases). The CDR3 is 14 amino acids. V lost 1 base and J lost 2, with 9 bases in between. Germline-derived CDR1 and CDR2 are SGHTA and FQGNSA. The CDR3 loop reads CASSLGGGPYEQYF. The DNA for the CDR3 is TGTGCCAGCAGCTTAGGTGGAGGGCCCTACGAGCAGTACTTC.

The chain is built from TRBV14 and TRBJ2-5; tentative D call: TRBD2 (6 bases). The germline CDR1 and CDR2 sequences are SGHDN and FVKESK. The CDR3 runs to 15 residues. The V gene lost 4 bases and the J gene lost 2 bases, with 14 bases spanning the gap. The DNA of the CDR3 is TGTGCCAGCAGCCCGACTCCGGGGGTGCAAGAGACCCAGTACTTC. Its protein is CASSPTPGVQETQYF.

The chain is built from TRBV18 and TRBJ2-1, with 10 bases aligning to TRBD2. Trimming removed 0 bases from V and 7 bases from J; junction bases left unmatched: 6. The CDR3 has 16 residues. CDR1 is KGHSH and CDR2 is LQKENI in the germline V gene. In nucleotides, the CDR3 is TGTGCCAGCTCACCACCAGCGGGAGGGCCCTCGAATGAGCAGTTCTTC. It yields the protein CASSPPAGGPSNEQFF.

V is TRBV9 and J is TRBJ2-7, with D unclear. The germline V gene encodes CDR1 SGDLS and CDR2 YYNGEE. The CDR3 contains 15 residues. Deletions cut 3 bases from V and 0 bases from J, with 13 bases between. For the CDR3, the DNA is TGTGCCAGCAGCGAATCATGGCACAGCTCCTACGAGCAGTACTTC. Translated, it gives CASSESWHSSYEQYF.

The chain carries TRBV7-6 and TRBJ1-2, with D tentatively TRBD1 (5 bases). The CDR3 loop spans 14 amino acids. The V and J ends lost 5 bases and 7 bases respectively, with 17 bases between them. CDR1 is SGHVS and CDR2 is FNYEAQ in the germline V gene. The CDR3 DNA follows: TGTGCCAGCAGCCAGGGTCTAGGCCTTAGTGGCTACACCTTC. It codes for CASSQGLGLSGYTF.

The chain combines TRBV5-1 with TRBJ2-7; TRBD2 matches 7 bases. Germline V gene data show CDR1 as SGHRS and CDR2 as YFSETQ. Unmatched junction bases numbered 4, after V lost 4 bases and J lost 3 bases. This CDR3 has 13 residues. The CDR3 nucleotides read TGCGCCAGCAGCAGGGACTATAACTACGAGCAGTACTTC. This encodes CASSRDYNYEQYF.

This sequence joins TRBV5-5 and TRBJ2-7; D may be TRBD1 (5 bases). The CDR3 contains 14 residues. Trimming removed 0 bases from V and 2 bases from J, with 9 bases in between. Germline CDR1 and CDR2: SGHKS and YYEKEE (reference sequence). CDR3 nucleotide sequence: TGTGCCAGCAGCTTGGTTCAGGGTCCCTACGAGCAGTACTTC. Its translation: CASSLVQGPYEQYF.

This chain uses TRBV5-1 with TRBJ2-7; 12 bases line up with TRBD2. Losses at the gene ends were 4 bases for V and 5 bases for J; bases not matched to a gene: 10. The germline V gene has CDR1 SGHRS and CDR2 YFSETQ. This CDR3 spans 16 amino acids. The CDR3 here is CASSIGPSGRVDEQYF. The CDR3 coding sequence is TGCGCCAGCAGCATCGGTCCTAGCGGGAGGGTTGACGAGCAGTACTTC.

The chain uses TRBV5-1 and TRBJ2-5; 8 nucleotides align to TRBD2. CDR1 SGHRS and CDR2 YFSETQ come from the germline V gene. CDR3 length equals 15 residues. V lost 3 bases, J lost 2 bases, and 6 bases stayed unmatched. The CDR3 reads CASSYTPGGQETQYF. DNA for the CDR3: TGCGCCAGCAGCTACACTCCGGGGGGGCAAGAGACCCAGTACTTC.

The V and J genes are TRBV9 and TRBJ1-3, with unresolved D. Germline assignment: CDR1 SGDLS and CDR2 YYNGEE. The V gene lost 0 bases and the J gene lost 3 bases, with 4 bases spanning the gap. The CDR3 runs 13 residues. For the CDR3, the DNA is TGTGCCAGCAGCGTAGAGCTTGGAAACACCATATATTTT. It yields the protein CASSVELGNTIYF.

The chain recombines TRBV10-3 with TRBJ1-2; unclear D gene. V was shortened by 8 bases and J by 3 bases, with 7 bases between the two germline ends. Germline CDR1 ENHRY, CDR2 SYGVKD. The CDR3 totals 11 residues. The CDR3 region is CAIEGHYGYTF. In DNA, the CDR3 is TGTGCCATCGAGGGCCACTATGGCTACACCTTC.

The rearrangement joins TRBV10-3 to TRBJ1-2; unclear D gene. Trimming pared 5 bases from V and 3 bases from J, leaving 10 bases between. CDR1 ENHRY and CDR2 SYGVKD come from the germline V gene. This CDR3 has 13 amino acids. DNA for the CDR3: TGTGCCATCAGTCGGGTGGGCGACTATGGCTACACCTTC. Amino acid sequence: CAISRVGDYGYTF.

This rearrangement joins TRBV19 to TRBJ1-2, with TRBD1 matching over 11 bases. Trimming at V came to 4 bases and at J to 8 bases, leaving 6 bases not matched to a gene. The CDR3 sequence is 14 residues long. Germline assignment: CDR1 LNHDA and CDR2 SQIVND (reference sequence). The CDR3 loop is CASSSGQGAPGYTF. The CDR3 nucleotides are TGTGCCAGTAGTAGCGGACAGGGGGCGCCCGGCTACACCTTC.

The count of this clone is one. The CDR3 spells CASSSPTSGRTDTQYF. In DNA form, the CDR3 reads TGTGCCAGCAGTTCCCCGACTAGCGGGAGGACAGATACGCAGTATTTT. J is TRBJ2-3 and V is TRBV27; 13 bases map to TRBD2. CDR3 size: 16 residues. Germline V gene sequence: CDR1 MNHEY, CDR2 SMNVEV (reference sequence). J lost 3 bases, V lost 4 bases, and 4 bases had no gene match.

CDR3 loop: CASSQSPGLAPYNEQFF. CDR3 nucleotide sequence: TGCGCCAGCAGCCAAAGCCCGGGACTAGCGCCTTACAATGAGCAGTTCTTC. The rearrangement uses TRBV4-3 and TRBJ2-1; TRBD2 aligns across 10 bases. The CDR3 totals 17 residues. With V trimmed by 2 bases and J by 4 bases, 8 bases remained unmatched. The V gene's germline CDR1 is LGHNA and CDR2 YSLEER.

The chain links TRBV13 to TRBJ2-7; D gene ambiguous. V was pared by 3 bases and J by 4 bases, with 10 bases between. Germline CDR1 PRHDT, CDR2 FYEKMQ (reference sequence). This CDR3 region has 13 residues. The CDR3 sequence is CASSLRFRYEQYF. The DNA for the CDR3 is TGTGCCAGCAGCTTGAGGTTTCGGTACGAGCAGTACTTC.

The chain is built from TRBV6-1 and TRBJ1-6; 7 bases fit TRBD1. The junction had 8 bases not matched to a gene; V was cut back by 8 bases and J by 7 bases. Germline V gene data show CDR1 as MNHNS and CDR2 as SASEGT. The CDR3 totals 14 residues. This chain's CDR3 is CASQGGTANSPLHF. In DNA, the CDR3 is TGTGCCAGCCAGGGGGGCACCGCCAATTCACCCCTCCACTTT.

This clone was found a few times. In nucleotides, the CDR3 is TGTGCCAGCTCACGGGACAAGAACACTGAAGCTTTCTTT. It yields the protein CASSRDKNTEAFF. V is TRBV18 and J is TRBJ1-1; D might be TRBD1 (6 bases). The CDR3 extends over 13 amino acids. The V gene lost 4 bases and the J gene lost 1 base, with 7 bases spanning the gap. Germline CDR1 reads KGHSH; CDR2 reads LQKENI.